Included here is one T cell receptor beta chain sequence, with context. The sample originates from a study of blood T cell repertoires in COVID-19. Overall study: PBMCs, B-cell-depleted T cells, or T cells were the source of the cDNA or gDNA that made up the material.

In the original analysis: Cell counts per sample came from amplifying reference gene primers. TCRdb keeps only in-frame clones here, not all; method: immunoSEQ multiplex PCR. D and trimming were read from the DNA, whereas the V and J calls and clone size are those reported in that table. The sample contains 230,000 or so clones, roughly 79% of which appear only once. The TCR comes from an elderly woman with COVID-19, enrolled during active disease. Sequencing was performed on peripheral blood.

In DNA, the CDR3 is TGTGCCACCGACGGGGGGGAAAAAGGGGCCAACGTCCTGACTTTC. This encodes CATDGGEKGANVLTF. The genes are TRBV24-1 and TRBJ2-6, with 8 positions matching TRBD2. Trimming removed 9 bases from V and 4 bases from J; junction bases left unmatched: 7. This CDR3 comprises 15 residues. Looked up from germline, CDR1 is KGHDR and CDR2 is SFDVKD.